One and the same sample provided the 25 T cell receptor beta chains below, sequenced in a study of OX40 agonist ivuxolimab in advanced cancers. TCRdb's table, derived via immunoSEQ multiplex PCR, lists solely in-frame clones and lacks some. The table has roughly 75,000 clones, around 87% seen once. The sequenced sample was CD4+ or CD8+ T cells sorted from blood, obtained in a trial of the OX40 agonist ivuxolimab. The receptors here all came from an adult with an advanced solid tumor such as melanoma, head and neck, liver or kidney cancer.

J is TRBJ1-1 and V is TRBV27, with no clear D. V was clipped by 4 bases and J by 8 bases, with 11 bases between them. The CDR3 spans 12 residues. Germline V CDR1 and CDR2: MNHEY, SMNVEV (reference sequence). The CDR3 loop reads CASSYIGREAFF. The DNA of the CDR3 is TGTGCCAGCAGTTATATCGGACGGGAAGCTTTCTTT.

The rearrangement links TRBV6-4 to TRBJ2-3, with D unclear. The CDR3 spans 15 residues. The germline gives CDR1 MRHNA, CDR2 SNTAGT. V lost 2 bases to trimming and J lost 4 bases, with 13 bases between them. CDR3 amino acids: CASSDGVSFADTQYF. In nucleotides, the CDR3 is TGTGCCAGCAGTGACGGGGTTTCTTTCGCAGATACGCAGTATTTT.

This chain links TRBV10-3 with TRBJ2-7; D tentatively reads TRBD1 or TRBD2 (5 bases each). Trimming removed 6 bases from V and 0 bases from J, with 15 bases in between. Per the germline V gene, CDR1 is ENHRY and CDR2 is SYGVKD. This CDR3 is 15 amino acids long. CDR3 protein: CAISGGGRGSYEQYF. The CDR3 nucleotides read TGTGCCATCAGCGGTGGGGGACGTGGCTCCTACGAGCAGTACTTC.

The chain couples TRBV6-5 to TRBJ1-1; D gene unclear. V gave up 0 bases and J gave up 5 bases, with 7 bases separating them. This CDR3 has 13 amino acids. Germline lookup yields CDR1 MNHEY and CDR2 SVGAGI. The DNA for the CDR3 is TGTGCCAGCAGTTACTCGGAGCAGACTGAAGCTTTCTTT. The encoded protein is CASSYSEQTEAFF.

This chain joins TRBV27 and TRBJ1-5; TRBD1 is a possible D gene (5 bases). The CDR3 sequence is 17 residues long. CDR1 is MNHEY, CDR2 SMNVEV, per germline (reference sequence). Trimming shortened V by 2 bases and J by 4 bases, and 18 bases separated the two germline ends. For the CDR3, the DNA is TGTGCCAGCAGTTTAGGCGTTAGGGGTGGGGAGAATCAGCCCCAGCATTTT. Residues: CASSLGVRGGENQPQHF.

V gene TRBV2 combines with J gene TRBJ2-5; D call uncertain. Germline CDR1 and CDR2: SNHLY and FYNNEI. Deletions cut 6 bases from V and 3 bases from J, with 14 bases between. CDR3 length equals 14 residues. CDR3 protein: CASRDAMAKETQYF. CDR3 in DNA: TGTGCCAGCAGAGACGCGATGGCTAAAGAGACCCAGTACTTC.

The rearrangement links TRBV27 to TRBJ1-1; D not resolved. The CDR3 totals 13 residues. CDR1 is MNHEY, CDR2 SMNVEV, per germline (reference sequence). V lost 2 bases, J lost 4 bases, and 8 bases lay in between. The CDR3 reads CASSLAVGTEAFF. DNA for the CDR3: TGTGCCAGCAGTTTAGCAGTAGGCACTGAAGCTTTCTTT.

DNA of the CDR3: TGTGCCACCGGACACCTTTCGGCTGGGGCCAACGTCCTGACTTTC. Amino acids: CATGHLSAGANVLTF. This sequence joins TRBV6-6 and TRBJ2-6; possibly TRBD1 for D (5 bases). CDR1 MNHNY and CDR2 SVGAGI come from the germline V gene (reference sequence). V was clipped by 10 bases and J by 2 bases, with 15 bases between them. The length of the CDR3 is 15 residues.

CDR3 in DNA: TGTGCCAGCAGCCCCAAGCGGGGTGTTCGGGCAGATACGCAGTATTTT. It is translated as CASSPKRGVRADTQYF. This rearrangement joins TRBV11-2 to TRBJ2-3, with TRBD2 matching 7 bases. Germline V gene data show CDR1 as SGHAT and CDR2 as FQNNGV. This CDR3 spans 16 amino acids. With 5 bases clipped from V and 4 bases from J, the junction kept 12 bases outside the gene matches.

The genes are TRBV9 and TRBJ2-7, with no clear D. V was cut by 0 bases and J by 0 bases, with 13 bases left in between. The germline V gene encodes CDR1 SGDLS and CDR2 YYNGEE. The CDR3 sequence is 16 residues long. CDR3 in amino acids: CASSVDGAPSSYEQYF. The DNA for the CDR3 is TGTGCCAGCAGCGTAGATGGAGCGCCAAGCTCCTACGAGCAGTACTTC.

V and J are TRBV7-3 and TRBJ2-7; 9 bases match TRBD2. CDR1 is SGHTA, CDR2 FQGTGA, per germline. The CDR3 consists of 14 residues. With V trimmed by 2 bases and J by 4 bases, 3 bases remained unmatched. The CDR3 DNA reads TGTGCCAGCAGCTTAGCGGGAGGGGGGTACGAGCAGTACTTC. This encodes CASSLAGGGYEQYF.

The rearrangement joins TRBV4-1 to TRBJ2-5, with 7 bases identical to TRBD1. The tail of the sequence fits TRBJ2-7 better, so the J call may be wrong. The CDR3 totals 15 residues. Germline CDR1 MGHRA, CDR2 YSYEKL. The CDR3 reads CASSLVTGAHYEQYF. Written as DNA, the CDR3 is TGCGCCAGCAGCCTAGTAACAGGGGCCCACTACGAGCAGTACTTC.

V gene TRBV7-3 combines with J gene TRBJ2-7; the D gene could be TRBD1 or TRBD2 (5 bases each). The V gene lost 4 bases and the J gene lost 3 bases, with 13 bases spanning the gap. Germline assignment: CDR1 SGHTA and CDR2 FQGTGA. The CDR3 has 14 amino acids. In DNA form, the CDR3 reads TGTGCCAGCAGCTCCCCGGGACGGCACTACGAGCAGTACTTC. Translated: CASSSPGRHYEQYF.

The rearrangement links TRBV5-4 to TRBJ1-1; weak D call: TRBD1 (5 bases). This CDR3 has 16 amino acids. V was clipped by 2 bases and J by 0 bases, with 14 bases between them. Per the germline V gene, CDR1 is SGHNT and CDR2 is YYREEE (reference sequence). The CDR3 DNA sequence: TGTGCCAGCAGCTTAAGCCCTCAGGGAATGAACACTGAAGCTTTCTTT. Amino acid sequence: CASSLSPQGMNTEAFF. The variable domain in full, completed from reference TRBV5-4 and TRBJ1-1, reads ETGVTQSPTHLIKTRGQQVTLRCSSQSGHNTVSWYQQALGQGPQFIFQYYREEENGRGNFPPRFSGLQFPNYSSELNVNALELDDSALYLCASSLSPQGMNTEAFFGQGTRLTVV.

The table lists this clone with a count of one. The chain recombines TRBV7-2 with TRBJ1-4, with unresolved D. Germline CDR1 and CDR2: SGHTA and FQGNSA. CDR3 length: 15 amino acids. V was shortened by 6 bases and J by 5 bases, with 16 bases between the two germline ends. The CDR3 region is CASSAVTSRNEKLFF. The CDR3 nucleotides read TGTGCCAGCAGTGCTGTCACAAGTCGGAATGAAAAACTGTTTTTT.

Regarding this clone: An end of the junction does not agree with germline; a read error may underlie this. This chain uses TRBV6-5 with TRBJ1-1; the D gene is possibly TRBD1 (5 bases). CDR3 length equals 13 residues. Germline V gene sequence: CDR1 MNHEY, CDR2 SVGAGI. Written as DNA, the CDR3 is TGTGCCAACAGTTGGGGGTTGAACACTGAAGCTTTCTTT. This sequence encodes CANSWGLNTEAFF.

V and J are TRBV19 and TRBJ2-1, with 12 bases aligning to TRBD1. Germline V gene sequence: CDR1 LNHDA, CDR2 SQIVND (reference sequence). V shed 3 bases and J 7 bases; nucleotides not matched to a gene: 4. The CDR3 contains 15 residues. The CDR3 DNA follows: TGTGCCAGTAGTATCGCGGGACAGGGGGCTAATGAGCAGTTCTTC. Protein: CASSIAGQGANEQFF.

The CDR3 region has the DNA TGTGCCAGCAGCCCGAACACAGGGGCCGAGTACAATGAGCAGTTCTTC. It specifies CASSPNTGAEYNEQFF. The rearrangement links TRBV28 to TRBJ2-1; 7 bases line up with TRBD1. This CDR3 contains 16 residues. Germline V CDR1 and CDR2: MDHEN, SYDVKM. The trim removed 6 bases at V and 4 bases at J, leaving 12 bases unmatched.

V usage is TRBV15 and J usage is TRBJ2-1; unclear D gene. V was pared by 1 base and J by 9 bases, with 13 bases between. The V gene's germline CDR1 is LNHNV and CDR2 YYDKDF (reference sequence). The CDR3 sequence is 14 residues long. CDR3 sequence reads: CATSRAPPSREQFF. CDR3 coding DNA: TGTGCCACCAGCAGAGCCCCCCCATCCCGTGAGCAGTTCTTC. Full variable domain (rest looked up from reference TRBV15 and TRBJ2-1): DAMVIQNPRYQVTQFGKPVTLSCSQTLNHNVMYWYQQKSSQAPKLLFHYYDKDFNNEADTPDNFQSRRPNTSFCFLDIRSPGLGDTAMYLCATSRAPPSREQFFGPGTRLTVL.

The gene calls are TRBV30 and TRBJ2-7; no clear D. CDR1 is GTSNPN and CDR2 is SVGIG in the germline V gene (reference sequence). Trimming took off 0 bases at V and 4 bases at J, with 7 bases between the two ends. The CDR3 totals 12 residues. CDR3 nucleotides: TGTGCCTGGAGTGTGGTAGGTTACGAGCAGTACTTC. Its protein product is CAWSVVGYEQYF.

A few counts support this clone. The rearrangement uses TRBV18 and TRBJ2-1; 8 nucleotides align to TRBD2. Germline CDR1 KGHSH, CDR2 LQKENI. The junction had 15 bases not matched to a gene; V was cut back by 3 bases and J by 8 bases. The CDR3 runs 17 residues. The CDR3, as DNA: TGTGCCAGCTCACCGAACAGCGGGACTAGTTGGCTGGATGAGCAGTTCTTC. It yields the protein CASSPNSGTSWLDEQFF.

V usage is TRBV19 and J usage is TRBJ2-1; no reliable D call. The CDR3 covers 14 residues. V lost 4 bases and J lost 0, with 7 bases in between. The germline CDR1 and CDR2 sequences are LNHDA and SQIVND (reference sequence). CDR3 amino acids: CASSKQSSYNEQFF. The CDR3 nucleotides read TGTGCCAGTAGTAAACAGAGCTCCTACAATGAGCAGTTCTTC. Variable domain in full (rest from reference TRBV19 and TRBJ2-1): DGGITQSPKYLFRKEGQNVTLSCEQNLNHDAMYWYRQDPGQGLRLIYYSQIVNDFQKGDIAEGYSVSREKKESFPLTVTSAQKNPTAFYLCASSKQSSYNEQFFGPGTRLTVL.

This chain links TRBV9 with TRBJ2-1, with D possibly called TRBD1 or TRBD2 (5 bases each). CDR3 length: 16 residues. Germline assignment: CDR1 SGDLS and CDR2 YYNGEE. The ends were cut back, 2 bases at V and 6 bases at J, with 18 bases in the middle. The DNA for the CDR3 is TGTGCCAGCAGCGTGGCCCGGGACGGGTTGATCAATGAGCAGTTCTTC. Residues: CASSVARDGLINEQFF.

The chain links TRBV6-1 to TRBJ2-5; 7 bases are a match to TRBD1. Gene TRBJ2-7 matches the end of the DNA better, so the J call may be wrong. Per germline, CDR1 MNHNS and CDR2 SASEGT. The CDR3 is made up of 13 amino acids. The CDR3 nucleotides are TGTGCCAGCAGTTTGACAGGGTCCTACGAGCAGTACTTC. Translated, it gives CASSLTGSYEQYF.

J is TRBJ1-4 and V is TRBV7-9; unclear D gene. The V gene's germline CDR1 is SEHNR and CDR2 FQNEAQ (reference sequence). Trimming pared 1 base from V and 3 bases from J, leaving 12 bases between. The CDR3 is made up of 16 amino acids. In DNA, the CDR3 is TGTGCCAGCAGCTTAGGGTTTGGTGGAGCTAATGAAAAACTGTTTTTT. Protein product: CASSLGFGGANEKLFF.